This T cell receptor beta chain comes out of a study of T cells after yellow fever vaccination (dated by TCRdb to the late 2010s). General notes on the study: Libraries from fractions with low cell numbers were prepared with the SMART-Seq v4 Ultra Low Input RNA kit. Bulk PBMC replicates and cell subsets were isolated from blood drawn at multiple timepoints before and after both primary and secondary immunization. To follow T-cell clones before and after primary and booster YFV17D yellow fever vaccination, bulk TCR alpha and beta repertoires were sequenced over time. Two healthy male donors, one aged 18 to 30 and one aged 30 to 40 years, made up the cohort.

The treatment or condition label, as the study defines it: live attenuated yellow fever vaccine strain. PBMCs were isolated from peripheral blood using a standard Ficoll-Paque protocol. Dynabeads CD4 and CD8 positive selection kits were used to isolate CD4 and CD8 T-cell fractions. RNA was extracted with TriZol from bulk PBMCs, CD4 and CD8 fractions, and dextramer-positive and dextramer-negative fractions. As encoded in the germline V gene, CDR1 is MNHEY while CDR2 is SVGEGT. Including cysteine and phenylalanine, the CDR3 has 14 amino acids. The DNA shown is the 42-base CDR3, in frame from base 1. V was cut back by 6 bases and J by 10 bases, leaving a gap of 19 bases between them. Data came from an Illumina NovaSeq 6000. TCR cDNA was synthesized by 5'RACE template switching, through which a universal primer site and unique molecular identifiers were introduced. Priming of cDNA synthesis was performed from both the TCR alpha and TCR beta constant segments. Library amplification involved two PCR steps, and the second step added sample barcodes and sequencing adapters. Sequencing of libraries was performed on Illumina HiSeq 2500 (2x100 bp) or NovaSeq (2x150 bp). Per the original workflow: Demultiplexing of reads and collapsing into UMI consensus sequences were performed with MIGEC, and V(D)J alignment was carried out with MiXCR. Using edgeR on replicate PBMC samples, clonotypes were called vaccine-responding if FDR was below 0.01 and the log2 fold change was above 5 up to day 15. Each bulk clonotype received a CD4 or CD8 identity based on whether the sequenced CD4 or CD8 repertoire contained that clonotype at higher abundance. The public sequencing data were trimmed at Q25 with fastp and processed into clonotypes with MiXCR by TCRdb, which kept only in-frame beta chains. Rows with a matching CDR3 protein are joined into one entry that keeps the most common DNA and genes. The V and J calls reflect TCRdb's pipeline rather than the authors' work. Counted in this sample were 340,000 or so distinct CDR3 sequences; under 15% of them appeared once. Of the sample, approximately 3.3% is held by the ten largest clones.

Findings and caveats that apply to the study as a whole: Most clones expanded after primary vaccination were re-detected after the booster (about 95% of CD4 and about nine tenths of CD8), suggesting broad memory maintenance. Because only a couple of donors were included in the study, the extent to which the findings can be generalized is limited. A small fraction of clonotypes appeared in both the CD4 and CD8 compartments, likely as a result of convergent recombination. Because abundant contaminating clonotypes from the bulk population could be contained in FACS-sorted repertoires, computational filtering was required. The secondary T-cell response was found to be weaker but faster than the primary response, with a peak reached on day 5 rather than on day 15.

As concerns this clonotype: Its antigen specificity is not known. Nothing much larger sits one base from this clone, and base qualities are not available.

The source material was CD4+ T cells sorted from PBMCs, sampled 15 days after the yellow fever booster vaccination. This clonotype was sampled from a man between 18 and 29 years old who received the YFV17D yellow fever vaccine. Here the chain combines TRBV6-2 or TRBV6-3 and TRBJ2-1; no D gene can be assigned with confidence. DNA sequence: TGTGCCAGCAGCGTGGCCGGGCCTTTCTCGGAGCAGTTCTTC. It codes for CASSVAGPFSEQFF.